The entry below describes one TCR beta chain. The antigen is unknown. This entry is derived from a study of graft-versus-host responses after intestinal transplantation. TCRdb's copy holds only in-frame clones and misses some; the assay was immunoSEQ multiplex PCR. The sample holds tens of thousands of clones; roughly 95% are singletons and the top ten take about 0.55%. Germline V lookup: CDR1 MNHEY, CDR2 SMNVEV (reference sequence). Trimming took off 5 bases at V and 6 bases at J, with 13 bases between the two ends. The CDR3 is made up of 13 amino acids. The source of this sequence is a human donor who was the organ donor for an intestinal transplant. The source was unstimulated CD8+ T cells sorted from spleen or lymph node cells, collected before transplant. The chain combines TRBV27 with TRBJ1-2, with a weak D call TRBD1 (6 bases). This CDR3 reads CASSPRGPDGYTF. The CDR3 DNA follows: TGTGCCAGCAGTCCCAGGGGACCGGATGGCTACACCTTC.